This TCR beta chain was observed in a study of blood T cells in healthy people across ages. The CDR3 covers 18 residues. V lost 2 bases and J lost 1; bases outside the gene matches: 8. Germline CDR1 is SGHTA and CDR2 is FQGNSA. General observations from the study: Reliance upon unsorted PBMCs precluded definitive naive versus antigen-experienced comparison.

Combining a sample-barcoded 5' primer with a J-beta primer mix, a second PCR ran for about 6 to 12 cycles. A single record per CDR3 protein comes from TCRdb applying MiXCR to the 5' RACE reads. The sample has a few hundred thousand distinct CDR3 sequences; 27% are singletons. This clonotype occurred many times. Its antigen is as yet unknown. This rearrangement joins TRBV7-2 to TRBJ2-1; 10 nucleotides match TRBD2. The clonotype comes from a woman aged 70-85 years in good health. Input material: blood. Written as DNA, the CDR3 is TGTGCCAGCAGCTTACAAGCGGGGGGGCCTTCTTCCTACAATGAGCAGTTCTTC. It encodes CASSLQAGGPSSYNEQFF.